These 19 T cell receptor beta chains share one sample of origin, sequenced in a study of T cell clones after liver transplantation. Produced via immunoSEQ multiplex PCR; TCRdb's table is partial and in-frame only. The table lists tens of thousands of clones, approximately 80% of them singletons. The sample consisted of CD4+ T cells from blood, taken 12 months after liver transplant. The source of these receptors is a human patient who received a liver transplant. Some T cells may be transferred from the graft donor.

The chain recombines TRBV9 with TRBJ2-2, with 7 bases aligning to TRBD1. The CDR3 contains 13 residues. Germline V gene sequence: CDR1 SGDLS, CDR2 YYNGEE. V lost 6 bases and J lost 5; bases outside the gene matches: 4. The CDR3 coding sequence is TGTGCCAGCACCGAGACAGGGACCGGGGAGCTGTTTTTT. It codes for CASTETGTGELFF.

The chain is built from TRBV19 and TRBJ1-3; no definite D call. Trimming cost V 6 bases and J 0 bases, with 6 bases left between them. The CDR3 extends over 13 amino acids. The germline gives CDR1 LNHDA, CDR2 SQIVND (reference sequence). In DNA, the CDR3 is TGTGCCAGTAGCCAAAGCTCTGGAAACACCATATATTTT. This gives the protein CASSQSSGNTIYF. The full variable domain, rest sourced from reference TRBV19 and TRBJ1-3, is DGGITQSPKYLFRKEGQNVTLSCEQNLNHDAMYWYRQDPGQGLRLIYYSQIVNDFQKGDIAEGYSVSREKKESFPLTVTSAQKNPTAFYLCASSQSSGNTIYFGEGSWLTVV.

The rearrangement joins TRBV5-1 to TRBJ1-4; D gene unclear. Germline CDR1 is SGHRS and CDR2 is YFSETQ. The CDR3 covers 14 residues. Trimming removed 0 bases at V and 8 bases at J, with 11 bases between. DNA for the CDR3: TGCGCCAGCAGCTTGGGGTCAATGCGGGAAAAACTGTTTTTT. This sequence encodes CASSLGSMREKLFF.

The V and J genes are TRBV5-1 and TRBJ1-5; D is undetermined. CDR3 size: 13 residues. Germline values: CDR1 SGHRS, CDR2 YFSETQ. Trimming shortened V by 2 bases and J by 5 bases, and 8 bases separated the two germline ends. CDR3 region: CASSFGGDQPQHF. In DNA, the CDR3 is TGCGCCAGCAGCTTCGGTGGGGATCAGCCCCAGCATTTT.

The CDR3 protein is CASSLGLGDEQFF. The CDR3 DNA follows: TGTGCCAGCAGCTTGGGGCTCGGGGATGAGCAGTTCTTC. The V gene is TRBV5-6, the J gene TRBJ2-1; D possibly corresponds to TRBD2 (5 bases). The V end was cut by 0 bases, the J end by 8 bases, with 9 bases between. Germline V CDR1 and CDR2: SGHDT, YYEEEE. This CDR3 is built from 13 residues.

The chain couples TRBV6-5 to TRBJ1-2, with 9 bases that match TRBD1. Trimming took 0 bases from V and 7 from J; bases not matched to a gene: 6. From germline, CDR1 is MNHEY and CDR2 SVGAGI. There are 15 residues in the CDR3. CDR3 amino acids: CASSYSRQGESGYTF. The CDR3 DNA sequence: TGTGCCAGCAGTTACTCACGACAGGGGGAGAGTGGCTACACCTTC.

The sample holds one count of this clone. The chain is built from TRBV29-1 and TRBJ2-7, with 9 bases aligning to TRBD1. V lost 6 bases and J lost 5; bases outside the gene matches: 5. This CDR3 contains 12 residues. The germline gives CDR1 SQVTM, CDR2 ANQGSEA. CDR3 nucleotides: TGCAGCGTCGCAGGACAGGGGAACGAGCAGTACTTC. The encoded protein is CSVAGQGNEQYF.

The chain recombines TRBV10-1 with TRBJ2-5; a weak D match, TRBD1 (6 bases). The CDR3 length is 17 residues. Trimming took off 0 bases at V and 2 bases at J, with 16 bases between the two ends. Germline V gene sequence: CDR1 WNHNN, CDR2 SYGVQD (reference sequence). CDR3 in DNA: TGCGCCAGCAGTGAGTCAGCTACAGGGTTCGGGCAAGAGACCCAGTACTTC. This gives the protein CASSESATGFGQETQYF.

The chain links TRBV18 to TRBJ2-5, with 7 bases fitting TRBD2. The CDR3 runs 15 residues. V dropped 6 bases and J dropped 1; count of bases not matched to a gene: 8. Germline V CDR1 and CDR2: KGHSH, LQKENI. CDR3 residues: CASSPMGGAQETQYF. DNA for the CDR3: TGTGCCAGCTCGCCCATGGGAGGGGCCCAAGAGACCCAGTACTTC. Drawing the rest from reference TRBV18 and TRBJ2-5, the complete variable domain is NAGVMQNPRHLVRRRGQEARLRCSPMKGHSHVYWYRQLPEEGLKFMVYLQKENIIDESGMPKERFSAEFPKEGPSILRIQQVVRGDSAAYFCASSPMGGAQETQYFGPGTRLLVL.

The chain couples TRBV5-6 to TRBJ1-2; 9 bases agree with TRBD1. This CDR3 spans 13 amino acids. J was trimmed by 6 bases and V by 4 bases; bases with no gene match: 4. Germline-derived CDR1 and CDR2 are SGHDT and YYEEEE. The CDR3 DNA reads TGTGCCAGCAGCAGGGACAGGGTGAATGGCTACACCTTC. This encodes CASSRDRVNGYTF.

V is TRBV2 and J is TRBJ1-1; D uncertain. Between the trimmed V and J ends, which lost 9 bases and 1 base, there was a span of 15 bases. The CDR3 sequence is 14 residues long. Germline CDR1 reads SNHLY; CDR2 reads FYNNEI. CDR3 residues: CASDRRPGNTEAFF. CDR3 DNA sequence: TGTGCCAGTGACCGACGGCCTGGGAACACTGAAGCTTTCTTT.

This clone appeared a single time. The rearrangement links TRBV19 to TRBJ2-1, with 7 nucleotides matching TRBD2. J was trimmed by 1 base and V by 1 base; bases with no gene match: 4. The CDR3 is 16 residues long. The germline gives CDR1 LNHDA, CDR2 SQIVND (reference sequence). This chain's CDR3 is CASSIVGGSSYNEQFF. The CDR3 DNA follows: TGTGCCAGTAGTATAGTGGGCGGGAGTTCCTACAATGAGCAGTTCTTC.

CDR3 bases: TGTGCCAGCAGCAGCTCCTGGGAACGAGAGACCCAGTACTTC. Protein product: CASSSSWERETQYF. The chain joins TRBV5-4 to TRBJ2-5; D is unclear. V lost 4 bases to trimming and J lost 4 bases, with 14 bases between them. The CDR3 contains 14 residues. Germline-derived CDR1 and CDR2 are SGHNT and YYREEE (reference sequence).

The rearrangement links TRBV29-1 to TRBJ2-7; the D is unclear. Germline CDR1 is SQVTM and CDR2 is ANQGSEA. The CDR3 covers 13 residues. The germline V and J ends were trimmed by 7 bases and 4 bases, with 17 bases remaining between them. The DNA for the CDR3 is TGCAGCGCCGCAGCAAGCGTCGGATACGAGCAGTACTTC. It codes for CSAAASVGYEQYF.

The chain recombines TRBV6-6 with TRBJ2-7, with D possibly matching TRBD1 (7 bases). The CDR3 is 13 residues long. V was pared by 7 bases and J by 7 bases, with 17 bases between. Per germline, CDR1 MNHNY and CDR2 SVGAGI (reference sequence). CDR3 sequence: CASNRDSAGEQYF. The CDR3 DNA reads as TGTGCCAGCAACAGGGACAGTGCGGGGGAGCAGTACTTC.

Written as DNA, the CDR3 is TGTGCCAGCAGCGTAGGTGAAGGGGCCTATGGCTACACCTTC. Translation gives CASSVGEGAYGYTF. The chain combines TRBV9 with TRBJ1-2, with D perhaps matching TRBD1 (5 bases). The CDR3 has 14 residues. V shed 0 bases and J shed 4 bases, with 10 bases lying between them. Germline V gene lookup returns CDR1 SGDLS and CDR2 YYNGEE.

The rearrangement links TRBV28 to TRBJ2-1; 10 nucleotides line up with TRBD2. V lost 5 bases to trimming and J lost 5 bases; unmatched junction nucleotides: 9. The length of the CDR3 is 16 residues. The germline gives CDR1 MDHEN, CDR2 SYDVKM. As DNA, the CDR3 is TGTGCCAGCAGTGTAGCCGGGACTAGCGAGAACAATGAGCAGTTCTTC. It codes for CASSVAGTSENNEQFF.

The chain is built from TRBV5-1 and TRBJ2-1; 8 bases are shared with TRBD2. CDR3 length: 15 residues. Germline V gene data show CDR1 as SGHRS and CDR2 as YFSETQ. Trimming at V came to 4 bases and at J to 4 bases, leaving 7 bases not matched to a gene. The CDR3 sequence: CASSPGTRVYNEQFF. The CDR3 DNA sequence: TGCGCCAGCAGCCCGGGGACTAGAGTTTACAATGAGCAGTTCTTC.

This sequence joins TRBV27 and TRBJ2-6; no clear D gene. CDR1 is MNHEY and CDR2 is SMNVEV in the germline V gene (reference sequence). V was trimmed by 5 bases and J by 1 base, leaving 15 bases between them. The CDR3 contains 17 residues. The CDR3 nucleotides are TGTGCCAGCAGTCGTTACGCAGCCGGGTCTGGGGCCAACGTCCTGACTTTC. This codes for CASSRYAAGSGANVLTF.